This T cell receptor (beta chain) originates from a study of shared clonotypes between healthy human individuals (dated by TCRdb to the early 2020s). Broadly, across the study: Three men and a couple of women, aged 18 to 49 years, made up the cohort. For each donor, three plates each were used for CD4 naive and CD4 memory, two plates were used for CD8 naive, and one plate was used for CD8 memory. To estimate repertoire size and how much clonotypes are shared between individuals, the study performed deep sequencing of blood TCR repertoires from five healthy adults. To increase sequencing depth and limit assay-specific biases, different laboratories used diverse techniques to prepare libraries and sequence TCR repertoires. Each donor's leukapheresis produced roughly between roughly 0.85 and 9.5 billion PBMCs.

The CDR3 numbers 15 residues from cysteine through phenylalanine. This entry keeps only the CDR3 DNA: 45 bases, framed from base 1. The junction carries 22 bases between V and J, which are trimmed by 7 bases and 7 bases respectively. For CDR1 and CDR2, the germline V gene lists SNHLY and FYNNEI. Findings and caveats that apply to the study as a whole: Clonotypes shared by all four sorted-subset donors showed higher generation probabilities than non-shared clonotypes. Estimated clonotype richness was generally larger for naive than for memory subsets. Incomplete sequencing was indicated by rarefaction of sorted-subset datasets, despite the large sequencing depth. Pairwise subsampling indicated that sequencing depth was expected to affect the degree of clonotype sharing among donors. Because the study included only a small number of donors, the genetic and exposure-history diversity represented was limited. Sampling was restricted to blood, and TCR repertoires in tissue are likely to differ from TCR repertoires in blood. About 4.5% of naive CD4, 3.5% of naive CD8, approximately 2% of memory CD4, and around 0.42% of memory CD8 clonotypes were shared across a few donors.

Worth noting for this clone: No cognate antigen has been identified for it. Nothing much larger sits one base from this clone, and base qualities are not available.

CD8 naive samples were CD45RO-negative cells positively selected for CCR7, giving a CD45RA+CCR7+ population that excluded TemRA cells. The donors were healthy, HIV-negative adults who had no recently reported acute infections or vaccinations. Every donor was a Caucasian adult living in Nashville, Tennessee, USA. Blood was obtained by leukapheresis, after which PBMCs were separated by Ficoll-Histopaque density gradient centrifugation and cryopreserved in liquid nitrogen vapor phase. Purity and quantity of every magnetically sorted T cell population were checked by analytical flow cytometry. Genomic DNA was isolated from every sorted fraction and measured by UV absorbance on a Nanodrop 2000c. Using the deep immunoSEQ assay, TCR CDR3 regions were amplified from genomic DNA by multiplex PCR. Extracted genomic DNA from each cell subset was spread evenly across all wells of several immunoSEQ 96-well plates, with each plate serving as a replicate. For sorted subsets, each replicate PCR was loaded with 200 ng genomic DNA, equivalent to 25,000 to 35,000 T cell genomes. The purified libraries were quantified using a Qubit 3.0 fluorometer, sized with a Bioanalyzer 2100, and then quantified again using the KAPA Library Quantification kit. Each immunoSEQ 96-well plate was sequenced on its own single-read 150-cycle Illumina NextSeq 550 flow cell. Turning to the authors' computational methods: Because only junctional sequences without quality scores were contained in the immunoSEQ output, filtering matching that applied to full-length reads could not be performed. To assign V/J genes and CDR3, sequences were annotated using PyIR, a Python wrapper for IgBLAST v1.9, with IMGT germline references. Reads were filtered out if the reads had weak V/J assignments (E-value above 1e-6), no CDR3, stop codons, out-of-frame junctions, or ambiguous translated residues. A V3J clonotype was defined by an identical inferred V gene, J gene, and CDR3 amino acid sequence. The percentage overlap between two repertoires was calculated by dividing the number of shared unique clonotypes by the size of the smaller repertoire. Three approaches were used to assess repertoire richness: RTK rarefaction, the Chao1 estimator, and Recon v2.1 estimates of unobserved clonotypes. For all TCRbeta clonotypes obtained by the gDNA method from a handful of donors, generation probabilities were computed with OLGA. Not all clones reach the TCRdb copy of this immuneACCESS table, which keeps in-frame sequences only. Checked studies attribute under half of the gap to unresolved V genes and leave the rest unexplained. V and J calls and clone size come straight from that table; D and trimming were deduced from the DNA. This sample comprises about 2.1 million clones, around 93% of them detected only once. The top ten clones comprise more than 1.5% of the sample.

The receptor chain draws on TRBV2 and TRBJ1-2, with the D gene uncertain. The sequenced sample was naive CD8+ T cells from PBMCs. This sample's cell subset or site label indicates: CD45RA+CCR7+. The clonotype originates from a man aged 18-30 years in good health. Some clones in this sample may be carry-over from other donors' samples. The encoded CDR3 is CASTKAGQAKGGYTF. The bases are TGTGCCAGCACCAAGGCCGGGCAGGCGAAGGGTGGCTACACCTTC.